These 21 T cell receptor beta chains were sequenced from one sample in a study of blood T cell repertoires in COVID-19. TCRdb's copy holds only in-frame clones and misses some; the assay was immunoSEQ multiplex PCR. Of hundreds of thousands of clones detected, about 90% appear once; the ten largest clones hold approximately 1.9%. Source material: PBMCs or T cells enriched from blood (not recorded which). These receptor sequences come from a man in his forties in a cohort exposed to, infected with or recovered from COVID-19 (not recorded which).

This chain links TRBV9 with TRBJ1-3; D unclear. V dropped 0 bases and J dropped 0 bases, with 10 bases sitting between them. Germline assignment: CDR1 SGDLS and CDR2 YYNGEE. CDR3 length: 16 amino acids. The CDR3, as DNA: TGTGCCAGCAGCGTAGAGGCAGGCACCTCTGGAAACACCATATATTTT. Translated, it gives CASSVEAGTSGNTIYF.

The rearrangement joins TRBV2 to TRBJ2-7, with TRBD2 identical over 10 bases. The CDR3 length is 17 residues. The V gene end was trimmed by 5 bases and the J gene end by 3 bases; junction bases not matched to a gene: 13. Germline CDR1 SNHLY, CDR2 FYNNEI. CDR3 sequence (DNA): TGTGCCAGCAGTACTTCACTAGCGGGACCCCGCGGCTACGAGCAGTACTTC. Translating it yields CASSTSLAGPRGYEQYF.

The V gene is TRBV2, the J gene TRBJ1-2; 8 positions agree with TRBD1. Trimming took 6 bases from V and 4 from J; bases not matched to a gene: 7. The CDR3 sequence is 14 residues long. Germline assignment: CDR1 SNHLY and CDR2 FYNNEI. The DNA for the CDR3 is TGTGCCAGCAGCGTCGACAGGGGAGTCTATGGCTACACCTTC. Amino acid sequence: CASSVDRGVYGYTF.

This sequence joins TRBV9 and TRBJ2-2; TRBD1 agrees at 10 bases. Per the germline V gene, CDR1 is SGDLS and CDR2 is YYNGEE. This CDR3 contains 14 residues. Trimming took 3 bases from V and 7 from J; bases not matched to a gene: 3. DNA of the CDR3: TGTGCCAGCAGCGCGACAGGGGGCGTCGGGGAGCTGTTTTTT. It translates to CASSATGGVGELFF.

The V and J genes are TRBV5-1 and TRBJ1-4, with 9 bases fitting TRBD1. V lost 3 bases to trimming and J lost 7 bases; unmatched junction nucleotides: 7. The CDR3 spans 15 residues. The V gene's germline CDR1 is SGHRS and CDR2 YFSETQ. This CDR3 is CASSWTTGGTEKLFF. DNA for the CDR3: TGCGCCAGCAGCTGGACGACAGGGGGTACTGAAAAACTGTTTTTT.

J is TRBJ2-3 and V is TRBV6-5; 9 nucleotides line up with TRBD1. The trim removed 6 bases at V and 2 bases at J, leaving 6 bases unmatched. This CDR3 spans 15 amino acids. The V gene's germline CDR1 is MNHEY and CDR2 SVGAGI. The CDR3 coding sequence is TGTGCCAGCAGGGCCGGGACAGGGTTCACAGATACGCAGTATTTT. It specifies CASRAGTGFTDTQYF.

The chain recombines TRBV5-4 with TRBJ2-7, with D possibly being TRBD1 (5 bases). Germline V gene sequence: CDR1 SGHNT, CDR2 YYREEE (reference sequence). The length of the CDR3 is 14 residues. V gave up 4 bases and J gave up 2 bases, with 13 bases separating them. CDR3 DNA: TGTGCCAGCAGCCGTGGTCCAGGGACCTACGAGCAGTACTTC. Protein: CASSRGPGTYEQYF.

The chain employs TRBV7-9 and TRBJ1-5; TRBD1 might be the D (5 bases). The V and J ends lost 5 bases and 3 bases respectively, with 14 bases between them. Germline V gene lookup returns CDR1 SEHNR and CDR2 FQNEAQ (reference sequence). The CDR3 runs to 15 residues. The CDR3 protein is CASSPDGGSNQPQHF. The CDR3 DNA sequence: TGTGCCAGCAGCCCCGACGGGGGGTCCAATCAGCCCCAGCATTTT.

The chain uses TRBV5-1 and TRBJ1-4, with 9 bases aligning to TRBD1. V dropped 0 bases and J dropped 4; count of bases not matched to a gene: 4. Germline loops: CDR1 SGHRS, CDR2 YFSETQ. This CDR3 region has 16 residues. In DNA form, the CDR3 reads TGCGCCAGCAGCTTGGGGGACAGGGCCGGTAATGAAAAACTGTTTTTT. This encodes CASSLGDRAGNEKLFF.

V and J are TRBV30 and TRBJ2-2; TRBD2 matches 11 bases. With V trimmed by 2 bases and J by 6 bases, 11 bases remained unmatched. The germline gives CDR1 GTSNPN, CDR2 SVGIG (reference sequence). The length of the CDR3 is 17 residues. This chain's CDR3 is CAWSRVSGRARPGELFF. The CDR3 DNA reads as TGTGCCTGGAGTAGGGTTAGCGGGAGGGCCCGTCCCGGGGAGCTGTTTTTT.

The CDR3 protein is CASSLGPGQDGYTF. The CDR3 nucleotides read TGTGCCAGCAGCTTAGGACCAGGGCAGGATGGCTACACCTTC. The rearrangement uses TRBV7-2 and TRBJ1-2; D is perhaps TRBD1 (5 bases). The CDR3 sequence is 14 residues long. Germline CDR1 is SGHTA and CDR2 is FQGNSA. The ends were cut back, 1 base at V and 6 bases at J, with 12 bases in the middle.

V gene TRBV7-9 combines with J gene TRBJ2-1; TRBD2 matches 8 bases. V shed 5 bases and J 10 bases; nucleotides not matched to a gene: 10. Per germline, CDR1 SEHNR and CDR2 FQNEAQ (reference sequence). The CDR3 length is 14 residues. CDR3 DNA sequence: TGTGCCAGCAGCACCCGACTAGCGCCTCGCGAGCAGTTCTTC. Protein sequence: CASSTRLAPREQFF.

The chain carries TRBV30 and TRBJ2-2, with 8 positions matching TRBD1. This CDR3 has 12 amino acids. Germline V gene sequence: CDR1 GTSNPN, CDR2 SVGIG (reference sequence). The ends lost 4 bases at V and 6 bases at J; junction bases unmatched: 1. The CDR3 nucleotides read TGTGCCTGGACAGGGGGCTCCGGGGAGCTGTTTTTT. Translated: CAWTGGSGELFF.

This clone was seen only once. The chain couples TRBV30 to TRBJ1-3; D unclear. The V gene lost 7 bases and the J gene lost 0 bases, with 13 bases spanning the gap. The CDR3 spans 14 residues. In germline, CDR1 is GTSNPN, CDR2 SVGIG (reference sequence). CDR3 amino acids: CALGVRDSGNTIYF. CDR3 nucleotide sequence: TGTGCCTTGGGCGTACGGGACTCTGGAAACACCATATATTTT.

The V and J genes are TRBV4-2 and TRBJ2-2; 9 bases align to TRBD1. J lost 5 bases, V lost 3 bases, and 7 bases had no gene match. The CDR3 runs 16 residues. From germline, CDR1 is LGHNA and CDR2 YNFKEQ. The CDR3 nucleotides read TGTGCCAGCAGCCAGGCCACCGGACAGGGGACCGGGGAGCTGTTTTTT. This translates into CASSQATGQGTGELFF.

The chain is built from TRBV4-1 and TRBJ2-7; 13 bases line up with TRBD2. Trimming cost V 3 bases and J 3 bases; bases outside gene matches: 2. From germline, CDR1 is MGHRA and CDR2 YSYEKL. The CDR3 runs 15 residues. The CDR3 here is CASSHRTSGGYEQYF. The CDR3 coding sequence is TGCGCCAGCAGCCACAGGACTAGCGGGGGCTACGAGCAGTACTTC.

The V gene is TRBV3-1 (or the pseudogene TRBV3-2), the J gene TRBJ2-1; 7 nucleotides match TRBD2. From germline, CDR1 is LGHDT and CDR2 YNNKEL (reference sequence). This CDR3 region has 12 residues. J was trimmed by 7 bases and V by 5 bases; bases with no gene match: 2. The CDR3 region is CASSYSGNEQFF. The DNA of the CDR3 is TGTGCCAGCAGCTATAGCGGGAATGAGCAGTTCTTC.

V gene TRBV9 combines with J gene TRBJ2-7; TRBD2 agrees at 7 bases. The germline V gene encodes CDR1 SGDLS and CDR2 YYNGEE. V lost 3 bases to trimming and J lost 0 bases; unmatched junction nucleotides: 9. This CDR3 spans 16 amino acids. The CDR3 is CASSAPGTTSSYEQYF. CDR3 nucleotides: TGTGCCAGCAGCGCCCCTGGGACTACAAGCTCCTACGAGCAGTACTTC.

The rearrangement joins TRBV10-3 to TRBJ1-5; D call uncertain. The CDR3 extends over 16 amino acids. V lost 3 bases to trimming and J lost 4 bases, with 16 bases between them. CDR1 ENHRY and CDR2 SYGVKD come from the germline V gene. The CDR3 region is CAISEGGGRNNQPQHF. For the CDR3, the DNA is TGTGCCATCAGTGAAGGTGGTGGGCGCAATAATCAGCCCCAGCATTTT.

The chain uses TRBV6-5 and TRBJ1-3; D possibly corresponds to TRBD1 (6 bases). The CDR3 is 15 amino acids. Deletions cut 4 bases from V and 0 bases from J, with 10 bases between. The germline CDR1 and CDR2 sequences are MNHEY and SVGAGI. The CDR3 nucleotides are TGTGCCAGCAGTTGGGGGCAGACCTCTGGAAACACCATATATTTT. Translation gives CASSWGQTSGNTIYF.

In this sample, this clone turned up a few times. This chain connects TRBV7-7 to TRBJ2-3; TRBD1 might be the D (6 bases). Trimming left V 5 bases short and J 8 bases short, with 14 bases between. Germline assignment: CDR1 SSHAT and CDR2 FNYEAQ (reference sequence). The CDR3 length is 13 residues. CDR3 in amino acids: CASSADRLGTQYF. Here the CDR3 DNA reads TGTGCCAGCAGCGCCGACAGGTTAGGTACGCAGTATTTT.